These T cell receptor beta chains were read from a single sample in a study of blood T cells in healthy people across ages. TCRdb re-analysed the 5' RACE reads in MiXCR, keeping a single row per CDR3 protein. The sample has about 1 million distinct CDR3 sequences; 40% to 55% are singletons. The sequenced sample consisted of blood. The receptors derive from a woman aged 55-75 years in good health. The CDR3 runs from the conserved cysteine through the conserved F or W. The order of the fields is V gene, clone size, D gene, CDR3 protein. D genes are given only for firm matches. Clone size is shown for a subset of rows, as once, few, many or a class of expanded clone.

>TRBV14|-|-
CASSQESRTRTKNIQHF
>TRBV19|once|-
CASRGRAQETQYF
>TRBV6-1|-|TRBD1
CASSKQDRARADTQYF
>TRBV2|-|TRBD2
CAILAGGPSTDTQYF
>TRBV20-1|-|TRBD2
CSAKIRLAGISYEQYF
>TRBV18|-|TRBD1
CASSVQGAYNEQFF
>TRBV6-6|many|-
CASSGVGAPPPYEQYF
>TRBV29-1|many|-
CSVGEHGNRDYGYTF
>TRBV29-1|-|TRBD1
CSADRVNEQFF
>TRBV6-6|-|-
CASSYGQTLDEQFF
>TRBV7-9|once|TRBD1
CASSPGRDSYGYTF
>TRBV27|few|-
CASSLGHYQETQYF
>TRBV28|many|-
CASTSPGVRDIQYF
>TRBV2|-|TRBD2
CASSDGLAGDMNEQFF
>TRBV3-1|once|-
CASSQDVGGPQYF
>TRBV24-1|few|TRBD1
CATSAPGTGSGELFF
>TRBV2|-|-
CASNQQLNTDTQYF
>TRBV4-1|-|-
CASNFRETQFF
>TRBV20-1|once|-
CSAPKSPIGGYTF
>TRBV20-1|few|TRBD2
CSASSMTAGGPTDTQYF
>TRBV7-3|-|-
CASSTGQGPYNEQYF
>TRBV7-2|-|-
CASSFAGYTGTQYF
>TRBV29-1|-|TRBD1
CSVVGTGTSYNEQFF
>TRBV5-6|-|TRBD2
CASSLELAGGNEQFF
>TRBV27|-|-
CASSASFGRDTQYF
>TRBV28|-|-
CASTGVSNTGELFF
>TRBV4-2|few|TRBD1
CASSQLQGARDYGYTF
>TRBV5-1|few|TRBD2
CASSIAGGYNEQFF
>TRBV30|few|TRBD2
CAWSGLAGSGTQYF
>TRBV15|-|-
CATSRRGDSYEQYF
>TRBV7-9|-|-
CVSSLASPYNEQFF
>TRBV7-6|many|TRBD2
CASSLSGSGSSTDTQYF
>TRBV6-5|-|-
CASSYSFSGGHEQYF
>TRBV27|few|TRBD2
CASSLYREGGQETQYF
>TRBV29-1|-|-
CSCGENSNQPQHF
>TRBV7-9|few|-
CASSLDAGPTGELFF
>TRBV20-1|few|TRBD2
CSARLGGSSYEQYF
>TRBV20-1|-|-
CIAQQGSYGYTF
>TRBV11-2|few|-
CASSLEGVVFF
>TRBV28|-|-
CASSLSGFSNADTQYF